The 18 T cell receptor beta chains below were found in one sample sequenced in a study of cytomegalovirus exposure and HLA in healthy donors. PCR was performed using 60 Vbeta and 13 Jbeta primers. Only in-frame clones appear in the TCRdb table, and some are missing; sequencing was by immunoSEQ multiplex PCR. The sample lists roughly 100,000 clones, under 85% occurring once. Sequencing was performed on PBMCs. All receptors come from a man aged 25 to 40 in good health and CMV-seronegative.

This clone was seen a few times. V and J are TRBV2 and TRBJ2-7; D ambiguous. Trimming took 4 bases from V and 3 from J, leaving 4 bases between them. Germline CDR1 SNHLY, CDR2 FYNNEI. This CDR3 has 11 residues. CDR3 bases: TGTGCCAGCAGTGCCGTCTACGAGCAGTACTTC. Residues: CASSAVYEQYF. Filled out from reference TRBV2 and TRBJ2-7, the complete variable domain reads EPEVTQTPSHQVTQMGQEVILRCVPISNHLYFYWYRQILGQKVEFLVSFYNNEISEKSEIFDDQFSVERPDGSNFTLKIRSTKLEDSAMYFCASSAVYEQYFGPGTRLTVT.

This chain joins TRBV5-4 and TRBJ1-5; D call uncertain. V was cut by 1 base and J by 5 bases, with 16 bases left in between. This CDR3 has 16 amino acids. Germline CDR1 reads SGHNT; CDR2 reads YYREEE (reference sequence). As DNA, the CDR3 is TGTGCCAGCAGCTTGAACGGGGATTTAGCAGATCAGCCCCAGCATTTT. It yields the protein CASSLNGDLADQPQHF.

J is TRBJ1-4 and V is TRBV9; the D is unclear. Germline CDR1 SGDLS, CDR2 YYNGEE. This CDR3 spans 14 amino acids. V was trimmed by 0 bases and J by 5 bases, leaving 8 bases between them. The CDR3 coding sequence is TGTGCCAGCAGCGTAGCCGACACGAATGAAAAACTGTTTTTT. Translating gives CASSVADTNEKLFF. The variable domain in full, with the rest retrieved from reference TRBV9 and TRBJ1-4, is DSGVTQTPKHLITATGQRVTLRCSPRSGDLSVYWYQQSLDQGLQFLIQYYNGEERAKGNILERFSAQQFPDLHSELNLSSLELGDSALYFCASSVADTNEKLFFGSGTQLSVL.

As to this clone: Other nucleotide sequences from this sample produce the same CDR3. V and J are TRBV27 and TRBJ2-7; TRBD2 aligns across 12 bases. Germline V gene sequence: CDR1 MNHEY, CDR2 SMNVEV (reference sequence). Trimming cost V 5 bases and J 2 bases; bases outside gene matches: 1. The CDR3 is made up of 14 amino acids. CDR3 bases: TGTGCCAGCAGTCTAGCGGGAGGGGCCTACGAGCAGTACTTC. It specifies CASSLAGGAYEQYF.

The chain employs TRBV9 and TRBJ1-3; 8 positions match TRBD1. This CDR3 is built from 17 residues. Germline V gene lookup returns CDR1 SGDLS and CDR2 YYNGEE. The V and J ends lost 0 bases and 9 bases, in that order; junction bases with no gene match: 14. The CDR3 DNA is TGTGCCAGCAGCGTAGCTACCGTCGGACAGGGCACCGGCACCATATATTTT. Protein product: CASSVATVGQGTGTIYF. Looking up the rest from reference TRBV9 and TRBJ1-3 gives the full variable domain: DSGVTQTPKHLITATGQRVTLRCSPRSGDLSVYWYQQSLDQGLQFLIQYYNGEERAKGNILERFSAQQFPDLHSELNLSSLELGDSALYFCASSVATVGQGTGTIYFGEGSWLTVV.

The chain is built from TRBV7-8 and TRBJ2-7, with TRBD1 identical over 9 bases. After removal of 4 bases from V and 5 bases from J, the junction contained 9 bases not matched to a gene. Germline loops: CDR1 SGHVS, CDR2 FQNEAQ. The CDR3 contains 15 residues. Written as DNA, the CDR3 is TGTGCCAGCAGCTCCCCCGGCGGGACAGGGAACGAGCAGTACTTC. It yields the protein CASSSPGGTGNEQYF.

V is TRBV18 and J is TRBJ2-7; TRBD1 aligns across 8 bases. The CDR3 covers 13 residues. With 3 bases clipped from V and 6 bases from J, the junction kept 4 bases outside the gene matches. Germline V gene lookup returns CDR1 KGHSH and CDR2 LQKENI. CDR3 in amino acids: CASSPPDRGEQYF. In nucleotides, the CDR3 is TGTGCCAGCTCACCCCCCGACAGGGGCGAGCAGTACTTC.

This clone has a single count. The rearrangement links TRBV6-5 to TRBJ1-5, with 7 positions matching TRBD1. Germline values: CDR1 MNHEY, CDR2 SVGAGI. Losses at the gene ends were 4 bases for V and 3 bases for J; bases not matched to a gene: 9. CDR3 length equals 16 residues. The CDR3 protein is CASSFTGASINQPQHF. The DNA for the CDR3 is TGTGCCAGCAGTTTTACAGGGGCCAGCATCAATCAGCCCCAGCATTTT.

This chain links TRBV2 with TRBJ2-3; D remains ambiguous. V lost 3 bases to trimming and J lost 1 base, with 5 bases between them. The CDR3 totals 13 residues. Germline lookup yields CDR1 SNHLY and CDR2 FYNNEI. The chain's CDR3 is CASSDGRTDTQYF. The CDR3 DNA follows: TGTGCCAGCAGTGATGGCCGCACAGATACGCAGTATTTT.

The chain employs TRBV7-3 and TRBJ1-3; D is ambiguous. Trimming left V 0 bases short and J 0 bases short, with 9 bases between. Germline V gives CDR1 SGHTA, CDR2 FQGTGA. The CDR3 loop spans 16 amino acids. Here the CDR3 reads CASSLTGESSGNTIYF. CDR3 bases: TGTGCCAGCAGCTTAACGGGCGAAAGCTCTGGAAACACCATATATTTT.

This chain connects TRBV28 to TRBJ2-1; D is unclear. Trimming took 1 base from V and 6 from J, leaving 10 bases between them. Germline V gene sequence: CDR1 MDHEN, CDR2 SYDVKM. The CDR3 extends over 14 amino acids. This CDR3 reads CASSLSSGFNEQFF. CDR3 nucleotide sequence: TGTGCCAGCAGTTTATCATCCGGTTTCAATGAGCAGTTCTTC.

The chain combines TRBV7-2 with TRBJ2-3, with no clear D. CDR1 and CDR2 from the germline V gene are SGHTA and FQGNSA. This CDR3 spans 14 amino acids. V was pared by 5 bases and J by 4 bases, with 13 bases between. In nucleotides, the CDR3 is TGTGCCAGCAGCGAGCTGGGCCGTCCAGATACGCAGTATTTT. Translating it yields CASSELGRPDTQYF.

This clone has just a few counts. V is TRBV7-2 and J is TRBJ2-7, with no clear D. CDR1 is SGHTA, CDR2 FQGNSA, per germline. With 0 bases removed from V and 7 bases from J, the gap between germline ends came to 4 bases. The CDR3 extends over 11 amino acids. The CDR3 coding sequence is TGTGCCAGCAGCTTAGCCAGGGAGCAGTACTTC. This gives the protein CASSLAREQYF.

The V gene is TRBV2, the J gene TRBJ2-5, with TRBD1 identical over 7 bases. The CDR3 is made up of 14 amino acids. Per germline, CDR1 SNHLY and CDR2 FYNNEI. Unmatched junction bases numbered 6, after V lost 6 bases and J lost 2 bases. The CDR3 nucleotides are TGTGCCAGCAGCGTACAGGGGAATCAAGAGACCCAGTACTTC. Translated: CASSVQGNQETQYF.

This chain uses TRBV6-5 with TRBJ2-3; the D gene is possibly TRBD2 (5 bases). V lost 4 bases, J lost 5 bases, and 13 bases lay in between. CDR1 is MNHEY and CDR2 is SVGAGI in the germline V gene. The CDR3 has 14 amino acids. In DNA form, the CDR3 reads TGTGCCAGCAGTTTAGGGAGTTTCAAAGATACGCAGTATTTT. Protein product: CASSLGSFKDTQYF.

This chain's CDR3 is CASSPGDFLGLNEQFF. The CDR3 DNA reads as TGTGCCAGCAGCCCCGGGGACTTCCTCGGACTCAATGAGCAGTTCTTC. The J gene is TRBJ2-1, the V gene TRBV5-4; D is perhaps TRBD2 (6 bases). V was pared by 4 bases and J by 6 bases, with 20 bases between. The CDR3 length is 16 residues. Germline CDR1 is SGHNT and CDR2 is YYREEE (reference sequence).

The CDR3 region is CASSQVAGAYGELFF. The CDR3 region has the DNA TGTGCCAGCAGCCAGGTAGCGGGAGCTTACGGGGAGCTGTTTTTT. V and J are TRBV4-2 and TRBJ2-2, with TRBD2 identical over 9 bases. Germline values: CDR1 LGHNA, CDR2 YNFKEQ. This CDR3 comprises 15 residues. Trimming at V came to 3 bases and at J to 7 bases, leaving 6 bases not matched to a gene.

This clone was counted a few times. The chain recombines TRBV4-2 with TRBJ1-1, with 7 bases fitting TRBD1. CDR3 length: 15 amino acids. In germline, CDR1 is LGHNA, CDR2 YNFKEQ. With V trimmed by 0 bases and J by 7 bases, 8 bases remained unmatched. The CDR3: CASSQDPGGNIEAFF. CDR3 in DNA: TGTGCCAGCAGCCAAGACCCAGGGGGGAATATTGAAGCTTTCTTT.